The 12 T cell receptor beta chains below come from one sample, sequenced in a study of T cell responses to AZD1222 COVID-19 vaccine. Profiling relied on immunoSEQ multiplex PCR, and the TCRdb table lists in-frame clones only, not all of them. Here the sample spans around 140,000 clones, approximately 85% being singletons. Sequencing was performed on peripheral blood, taken on day 0 of AZD1222 vaccination. The receptors stem from an adult in good health.

This clone appeared once. The chain has TRBV2 and TRBJ1-5, with 7 bases aligning to TRBD1. From germline, CDR1 is SNHLY and CDR2 FYNNEI. The length of the CDR3 is 14 residues. Trimming cost V 2 bases and J 6 bases; bases outside gene matches: 4. The CDR3 here is CASSENRGGQPQHF. CDR3 in DNA: TGTGCCAGCAGTGAAAACAGGGGCGGTCAGCCCCAGCATTTT.

This sequence joins TRBV2 and TRBJ1-1, with 8 nucleotides matching TRBD1. There are 15 residues in the CDR3. The germline gives CDR1 SNHLY, CDR2 FYNNEI. V shed 2 bases, J shed 1 base, and the junction held 3 bases outside the gene matches. Here the CDR3 DNA reads TGTGCCAGCAGTGAACTCGGACAGGGGAACACTGAAGCTTTCTTT. The encoded protein is CASSELGQGNTEAFF.

The chain carries TRBV7-9 and TRBJ1-2; the D is unclear. V was shortened by 5 bases and J by 4 bases, with 17 bases between the two germline ends. This CDR3 is built from 15 residues. Germline V gene data show CDR1 as SEHNR and CDR2 as FQNEAQ (reference sequence). The CDR3 is CASSDTRGPAYGYTF. CDR3 DNA sequence: TGTGCCAGCAGCGACACGAGAGGGCCTGCCTATGGCTACACCTTC.

The V call is TRBV6-5, the J call TRBJ2-2; weak D call: TRBD1 (5 bases). The V gene lost 0 bases and the J gene lost 5 bases, with 10 bases spanning the gap. The CDR3 loop spans 15 amino acids. Germline loops: CDR1 MNHEY, CDR2 SVGAGI. The CDR3 DNA reads as TGTGCCAGCAGTTACTCAGGGGTGCGAACCGGGGAGCTGTTTTTT. Encoded protein: CASSYSGVRTGELFF.

The J gene is TRBJ2-5, the V gene TRBV10-3; 8 positions agree with TRBD1. Unmatched junction bases numbered 6, after V lost 7 bases and J lost 5 bases. The CDR3 spans 13 residues. Looked up from germline, CDR1 is ENHRY and CDR2 is SYGVKD. Here the CDR3 reads CAITDRGMETQYF. The CDR3 DNA follows: TGTGCCATCACCGACAGGGGTATGGAGACCCAGTACTTC.

There are a few counts of this clone. V is TRBV15 and J is TRBJ1-1, with D perhaps matching TRBD1 (5 bases). The CDR3 sequence is 12 residues long. V was shortened by 1 base and J by 10 bases, with 10 bases between the two germline ends. Per the germline V gene, CDR1 is LNHNV and CDR2 is YYDKDF (reference sequence). The CDR3 is CATSRAGGSAFF. The CDR3 coding sequence is TGTGCCACCAGCAGAGCCGGGGGGTCAGCTTTCTTT.

The V and J genes are TRBV11-2 and TRBJ2-2, with 15 positions matching TRBD2. Trimming took 6 bases from V and 1 from J; bases not matched to a gene: 9. Per germline, CDR1 SGHAT and CDR2 FQNNGV. This CDR3 is 19 amino acids long. In nucleotides, the CDR3 is TGTGCCAGCAGTTCTACCGGGACTAGCGGGGGGCTGAACACCGGGGAGCTGTTTTTT. Encoded protein: CASSSTGTSGGLNTGELFF.

The chain joins TRBV5-1 to TRBJ1-1; a weak D match, TRBD1 (5 bases). Germline V lookup: CDR1 SGHRS, CDR2 YFSETQ. This CDR3 spans 15 amino acids. The V end lost 2 bases, the J end lost 0 bases, and 11 bases lay between the germline ends. CDR3 sequence: CASSFEGRVNTEAFF. CDR3 DNA sequence: TGCGCCAGCAGCTTTGAGGGGCGAGTGAACACTGAAGCTTTCTTT.

V and J are TRBV5-1 and TRBJ2-7, with D perhaps TRBD1 (6 bases). Germline CDR1 SGHRS, CDR2 YFSETQ. This CDR3 contains 15 residues. V was clipped by 4 bases and J by 1 base, with 15 bases between them. The CDR3 spells CASSLTGQRSYEQYF. CDR3 bases: TGCGCCAGCAGCCTGACAGGTCAGCGGTCCTACGAGCAGTACTTC.

The rearrangement uses TRBV6-5 and TRBJ2-5, with D hard to call. CDR3 size: 11 residues. The ends were cut back, 4 bases at V and 10 bases at J, with 10 bases in the middle. Per germline, CDR1 MNHEY and CDR2 SVGAGI. The CDR3 nucleotides read TGTGCCAGCAGTTCGGCGGCGGTCCAGTACTTC. It translates to CASSSAAVQYF.

Note on this clone: The identical CDR3 is also encoded by other nucleotide sequences in the sample. The chain uses TRBV3-1 (or the pseudogene TRBV3-2) and TRBJ2-2; no firm D call. Per the germline V gene, CDR1 is LGHDT and CDR2 is YNNKEL (reference sequence). The CDR3 has 14 amino acids. V gave up 6 bases and J gave up 3 bases, with 11 bases separating them. Written as DNA, the CDR3 is TGTGCCAGCAGTCAAATAGATCACACCGGGGAGCTGTTTTTT. Protein: CASSQIDHTGELFF.

This clone was observed a few times. The V and J genes are TRBV10-3 and TRBJ1-1; D remains ambiguous. CDR1 is ENHRY and CDR2 is SYGVKD in the germline V gene. This CDR3 spans 16 amino acids. V gave up 2 bases and J gave up 0 bases, with 13 bases separating them. The CDR3 coding sequence is TGTGCCATCAGTGAGAGAGGTTTCGACATGAACACTGAAGCTTTCTTT. This sequence encodes CAISERGFDMNTEAFF.